This entry describes one T cell receptor beta chain. The antigen it binds to is not known. Base quality data are lacking; no much larger clone is found one base away. Mismatch repair deficiency was established in every enrolled patient by polymerase chain reaction or immunohistochemistry. TCR sequencing was carried out for three patients who responded to pembrolizumab therapy. Pembrolizumab PD-1 blockade was prospectively tested in advanced mismatch repair-deficient cancers, regardless of tissue of origin, in the phase II trial. Peripheral blood T cell samples were gathered serially, both before PD-1 blockade started and at multiple time points afterward. Blood sampling times were expressed in weeks after the first pembrolizumab dose. Receptors were amplified or captured by the immunoSEQ multiplex PCR assay. TCRdb re-hosts the immuneACCESS table, in-frame sequences only. Its copies lack some clones; in the studies checked, an unresolved V gene accounts for under half of them, and the cause for the rest is not known. For this sample there are under 85,000 clones; roughly 80% appear just once. Roughly 6% of the sample belongs to the ten largest clones.

The trim is 7 bases for V and 4 bases for J, with a gap of 14 bases between the germline ends. The CDR3 has 13 amino acids, counting the end cysteine and phenylalanine. This entry keeps only the CDR3 DNA: 39 bases, framed from base 1. Based on the germline V gene, the CDR1 and CDR2 sequences are SNHLY and FYNNEI. These data come from a study of PD-1 blockade in mismatch repair-deficient tumors (dated by TCRdb to about 2017). For the wider study: Between September 2013 and September 2016, the trial enrolled some 91 consecutive patients with roughly 13 mismatch repair-deficient cancer types, every one of whom had been previously treated and was progressing. Deep sequencing of TCR CDR3 regions was used to track tumor-associated T cell clones in peripheral blood of patients responding to PD-1 blockade.

What the study reported, not specific to this receptor: Rapid expansion after pembrolizumab followed by contraction, generally before radiologic responses, was shown by tumor-resident clones, which were often undetectable in blood before treatment.

This sequence uses TRBV2 and TRBJ2-7; the D gene could be either TRBD1 or TRBD2, each agreeing at 6 bases. The sequence was collected from an adult with mismatch repair-deficient cancer. The material sequenced was peripheral blood, taken 2 weeks after starting pembrolizumab. CDR3 protein: CASTTKGGYEQYF. The nucleotide sequence reads as follows: TGTGCCAGCACCACCAAAGGGGGGTACGAGCAGTACTTC.